This T cell receptor (beta chain) derives from a study of shared clonotypes between healthy human individuals. The CDR3 runs 14 residues. V gave up 2 bases and J gave up 4 bases; unmatched junction bases: 4. CDR1 is MNHEY, CDR2 SMNVEV, per germline (reference sequence). A note on this clone: Its antigen is currently unknown.

The assay ran at deep level. Clones were sequenced by immunoSEQ multiplex PCR, and TCRdb holds only the in-frame ones, with some missing. The sample contains under 1 million clones, about 96% of which appear only once. Naive CD8 isolation took CD45RO-negative cells positively selected for CCR7 and excluded terminally differentiated effector memory CD45RA+ cells. Findings of the study overall: Genetic and exposure-history diversity was limited by the few donors. Tissue TCR repertoires likely differ from these blood-only repertoires.

The chain has TRBV27 and TRBJ2-7; 8 bases match TRBD1. The receptor comes from a young man in good health. Sequenced sample: naive CD8+ T cells sorted from blood. The CDR3 reads CASSLHQGAYEQYF. The DNA of the CDR3 is TGTGCCAGCAGTTTACATCAGGGGGCTTACGAGCAGTACTTC.